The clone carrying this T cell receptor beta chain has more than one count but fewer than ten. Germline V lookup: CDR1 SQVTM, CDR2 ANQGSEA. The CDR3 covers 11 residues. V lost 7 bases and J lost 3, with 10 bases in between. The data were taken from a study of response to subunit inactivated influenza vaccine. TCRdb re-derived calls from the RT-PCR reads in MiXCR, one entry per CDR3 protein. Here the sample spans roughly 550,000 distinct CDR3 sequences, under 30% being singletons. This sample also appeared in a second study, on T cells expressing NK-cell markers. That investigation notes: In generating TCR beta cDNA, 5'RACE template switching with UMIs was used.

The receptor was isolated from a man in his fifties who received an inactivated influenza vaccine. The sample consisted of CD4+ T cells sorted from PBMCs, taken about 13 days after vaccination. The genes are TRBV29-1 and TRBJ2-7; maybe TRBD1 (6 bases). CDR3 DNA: TGCAGCGGCCGGGACAACTACGAGCAGTACTTC. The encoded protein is CSGRDNYEQYF.